This T cell receptor beta chain was captured by sequencing in a study of blood T cell repertoires in COVID-19. Study as a whole: The United States, Italy and Spain provided the acute and convalescent COVID-19 samples. T cells, B-cell-depleted T cells, or PBMCs supplied cDNA or gDNA.

The CDR3 is 12 amino acids. The germline gives CDR1 GTSNPN, CDR2 SVGIG (reference sequence). V was cut by 2 bases and J by 4 bases, with 6 bases left in between. Per the study methods: Amplification of reference gene primers was used by the study to estimate nucleated cell counts. Assay: immunoSEQ multiplex PCR; the TCRdb copy retains only in-frame clones and omits some. V and J calls and clone size are those listed in that table; D and trimming were worked out from the DNA. The data contain some 200,000 clones, 85% to 90% of them singletons. V gene TRBV30 combines with J gene TRBJ1-3; D uncertain. Sequenced sample: peripheral blood. The TCR originated in an older man with acute or convalescent COVID-19. CDR3 residues: CAWSTRGNTIYF. The CDR3 region has the DNA TGTGCCTGGAGTACAAGAGGAAACACCATATATTTT.